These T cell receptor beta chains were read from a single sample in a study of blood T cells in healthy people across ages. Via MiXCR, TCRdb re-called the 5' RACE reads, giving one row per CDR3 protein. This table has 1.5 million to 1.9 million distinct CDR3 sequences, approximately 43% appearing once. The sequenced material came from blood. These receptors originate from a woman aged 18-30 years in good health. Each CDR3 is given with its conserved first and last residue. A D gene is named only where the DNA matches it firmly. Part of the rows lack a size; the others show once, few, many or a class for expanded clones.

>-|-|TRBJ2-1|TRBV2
CASSEDRAKNIQFF
TGTGCCAGCAGTGAAGACAGAGCCAAAAACATTCAGTTCTTC
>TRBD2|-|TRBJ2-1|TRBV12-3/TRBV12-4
CASSLAGSGGWNGQFF
TGTGCCAGCAGTTTAGCGGGTAGCGGGGGATGGAATGGGCAGTTCTTC
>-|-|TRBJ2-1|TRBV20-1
CSARDGASNEQFF
TGCAGTGCTAGAGATGGAGCGTCCAATGAGCAGTTCTTC
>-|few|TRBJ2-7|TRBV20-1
CSAREGNARYEQYF
TGCAGTGCTAGAGAGGGGAACGCCCGCTACGAGCAGTACTTC
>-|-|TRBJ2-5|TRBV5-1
CATTLTGQETQYF
TGCGCCACAACCTTGACAGGCCAAGAGACCCAGTACTTC
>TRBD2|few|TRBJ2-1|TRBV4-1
CASSQSGTSGYNEQFF
TGCGCCAGCAGCCAAAGTGGGACTAGCGGTTACAATGAGCAGTTCTTC
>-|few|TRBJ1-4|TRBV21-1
CASSPHPGSGEKLFF
TGTGCCAGCAGCCCTCATCCCGGTTCGGGTGAAAAACTGTTTTTT
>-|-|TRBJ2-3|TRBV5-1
CASTIPLTDTDTQYF
TGCGCCAGCACCATCCCCCTTACAGACACAGATACGCAGTATTTT
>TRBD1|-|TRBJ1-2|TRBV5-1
CASSLNNRGSYGYTF
TGCGCCAGCAGCTTGAACAACAGGGGCAGCTATGGCTACACCTTC
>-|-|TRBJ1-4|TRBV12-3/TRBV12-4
CASSRAGPVEKLFF
TGTGCCAGCAGCCGAGCCGGGCCCGTGGAAAAACTGTTTTTT
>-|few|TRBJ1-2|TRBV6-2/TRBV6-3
CASRRSGQNYGYTF
TGTGCCAGCAGGCGCAGCGGACAGAACTATGGCTACACCTTC
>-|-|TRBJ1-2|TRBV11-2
CASSPQGLIYGYTF
TGTGCCAGCAGCCCACAAGGCTTGATCTATGGCTACACCTTC
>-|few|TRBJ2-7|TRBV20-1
CSARDTEQYF
TGCAGTGCTAGGGACACCGAGCAGTACTTC
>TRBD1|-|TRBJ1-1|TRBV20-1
CSATQQGDRTEAFF
TGCAGTGCTACTCAACAGGGGGATCGGACTGAAGCTTTCTTT
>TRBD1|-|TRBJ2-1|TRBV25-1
CASSKLTGNPVNEQFF
TGTGCCAGCAGTAAATTGACAGGGAATCCCGTCAATGAGCAGTTCTTC
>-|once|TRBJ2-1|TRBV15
CATSLQVIHNEQFF
TGTGCCACCAGCCTACAGGTGATCCACAATGAGCAGTTCTTC
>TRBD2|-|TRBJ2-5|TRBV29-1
CSVDGTSGSSQETQYF
TGCAGCGTTGACGGGACTAGCGGGAGTAGCCAAGAGACCCAGTACTTC
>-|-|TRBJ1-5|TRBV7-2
CASSPSGALSNQPQHF
TGTGCCAGCAGCCCGTCGGGGGCACTGAGCAATCAGCCCCAGCATTTT
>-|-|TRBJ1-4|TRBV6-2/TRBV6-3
CASIRRPNPNEKLFF
TGTGCCAGCATAAGAAGGCCAAACCCTAATGAAAAACTGTTTTTT
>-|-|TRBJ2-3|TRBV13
CASSLVPSATDTQYF
TGTGCCAGCAGCTTAGTTCCTAGCGCCACAGATACGCAGTATTTT
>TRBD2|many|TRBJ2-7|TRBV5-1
CASRPTSGYYEQYF
TGCGCCAGCAGACCAACTAGCGGCTATTACGAGCAGTACTTC
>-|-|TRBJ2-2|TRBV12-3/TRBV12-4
CASSRTLRTGELFF
TGTGCCAGCAGCCGGACCCTCCGCACCGGGGAGCTGTTTTTT
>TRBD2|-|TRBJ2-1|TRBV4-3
CASSQDGLAEYNEQFF
TGCGCCAGCAGCCAGGACGGACTAGCGGAGTACAATGAGCAGTTCTTC
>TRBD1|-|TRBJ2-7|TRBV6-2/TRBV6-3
CASIFAGTGKYEQYF
TGTGCCAGCATCTTCGCCGGGACAGGGAAGTACGAGCAGTACTTC
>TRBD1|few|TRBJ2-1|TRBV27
CASILNLGQGDNEQFF
TGTGCCAGCATCCTTAACCTGGGACAGGGTGACAATGAGCAGTTCTTC
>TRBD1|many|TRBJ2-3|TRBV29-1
CSVDLTGWGTDTQYF
TGCAGCGTTGACCTGACAGGGTGGGGCACAGATACGCAGTATTTT
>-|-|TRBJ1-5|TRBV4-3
CASSQDPDGLMAQHF
TGCGCCAGCAGCCAAGATCCCGACGGTCTCATGGCCCAGCATTTT
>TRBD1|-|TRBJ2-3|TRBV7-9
CASSFRRGPAQDAQYF
TGTGCCAGCAGCTTCCGCAGGGGGCCAGCCCAAGATGCGCAGTATTTT
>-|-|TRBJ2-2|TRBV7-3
CASSNPGSNTGELFF
TGTGCCAGCAGTAACCCGGGGTCCAACACCGGGGAGCTGTTTTTT
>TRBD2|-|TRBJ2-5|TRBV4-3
CASSQDLAGAQETQYF
TGCGCCAGCAGCCAAGATCTAGCGGGTGCTCAAGAGACCCAGTACTTC
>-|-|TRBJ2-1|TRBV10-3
CATQLTQVGNEQFF
TGTGCCACGCAACTAACCCAGGTGGGAAATGAGCAGTTCTTC
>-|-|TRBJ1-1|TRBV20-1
CSAKDLMNTEAFF
TGCAGTGCTAAGGACCTCATGAACACTGAAGCTTTCTTT
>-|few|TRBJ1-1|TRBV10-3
CAISGHRGYTEAFF
TGTGCCATCAGTGGACACCGGGGCTACACTGAAGCTTTCTTT
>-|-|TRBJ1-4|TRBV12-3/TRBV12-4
CASTPPSSRKLFF
TGTGCCAGCACCCCCCCCAGTAGCAGGAAACTGTTTTTT
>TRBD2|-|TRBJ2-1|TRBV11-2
CASRPPGLAGFNEQFF
TGTGCCAGCAGGCCCCCGGGACTAGCGGGCTTTAATGAGCAGTTCTTC
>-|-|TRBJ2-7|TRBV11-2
CASSLDSSASAYNEQYF
TGTGCCAGCAGCTTAGATAGCTCGGCTAGCGCCTACAATGAGCAGTACTTC
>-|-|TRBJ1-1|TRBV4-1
CASSQIEQEAFF
TGCGCCAGCAGCCAAATAGAACAGGAAGCTTTCTTT
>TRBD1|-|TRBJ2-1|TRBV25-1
CASRQGAGEQFF
TGTGCCAGCAGGCAGGGGGCGGGTGAGCAGTTCTTC
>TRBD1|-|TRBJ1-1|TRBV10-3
CAISAGQGDGTEAFF
TGTGCCATTAGTGCCGGACAGGGGGACGGCACTGAAGCTTTCTTT